A selection of T cell receptor beta chains follows, all from one sample in a study of cytomegalovirus exposure and HLA in healthy donors. Sequenced by immunoSEQ multiplex PCR; TCRdb stores in-frame clones only, minus some. The repertoire holds about 180,000 clones, with 77% as singletons. Sequencing was carried out using PBMCs. These receptors were collected from a woman aged 60-70 years in good health and CMV-seropositive. Both conserved end residues are part of each CDR3.

j_call v_call cdr3_aa
TRBJ1-5 TRBV30 CAWGRRGLNQPQHF
TRBJ2-3 TRBV5-1 CASSFLAAPSPDTQYF
TRBJ1-4 TRBV7-2 CASSSVFNEKLFF
TRBJ2-6 TRBV6-5 CASSPTPTGANGLTF
TRBJ2-2 TRBV27 CASSLSYRVTGELFF
TRBJ2-5 TRBV5-1 CASSFIRDQRQETQYF
TRBJ2-7 TRBV7-9 CASNALAGSYEQYF
TRBJ1-4 TRBV2 CASSEMGRGFEKLFF
TRBJ1-1 TRBV18 CASSPPGGGVGTEAFF
TRBJ1-1 TRBV19 CASSIGGNTEAFF
TRBJ2-5 TRBV5-1 CASSFRDRSQETQYF
TRBJ2-7 TRBV13 CASSDPDREIDEQYF
TRBJ2-5 TRBV6-5 CASRGLAGPGAQYF
TRBJ1-2 TRBV7-9 CASSPQQGYYGYTF
TRBJ1-2 TRBV30 CAWSLNYGYTF
TRBJ2-7 TRBV11-3 CASSPPGTPEQYF
TRBJ1-2 TRBV5-8 CASSPEDSLYGYTF
TRBJ1-1 TRBV5-1 CASSLAGGGTEAFF
TRBJ1-5 TRBV10-3 CAISESPGSNQPQHF
TRBJ1-4 TRBV4-2 CASSASSGTGEVKLFF
TRBJ1-2 TRBV28 CASSLGISRASHGYTF
TRBJ2-4 TRBV28 CASSPMTGWGNIQYF
TRBJ1-1 TRBV9 CASSVSGTGESEAFF
TRBJ1-6 TRBV28 CASRTPQGNNSPLHF
TRBJ2-7 TRBV9 CASSVGSGRPAAYEQYF
TRBJ2-7 TRBV18 CASAGTSGSYEQYF
TRBJ2-7 TRBV18 CASSRADTNYEQYF
TRBJ2-5 TRBV27 CASSPLAGARTQYF
TRBJ1-5 TRBV21-1 CASSRQGTADYSNQPQHF
TRBJ1-5 TRBV30 CAWSQGQITNQPQHF